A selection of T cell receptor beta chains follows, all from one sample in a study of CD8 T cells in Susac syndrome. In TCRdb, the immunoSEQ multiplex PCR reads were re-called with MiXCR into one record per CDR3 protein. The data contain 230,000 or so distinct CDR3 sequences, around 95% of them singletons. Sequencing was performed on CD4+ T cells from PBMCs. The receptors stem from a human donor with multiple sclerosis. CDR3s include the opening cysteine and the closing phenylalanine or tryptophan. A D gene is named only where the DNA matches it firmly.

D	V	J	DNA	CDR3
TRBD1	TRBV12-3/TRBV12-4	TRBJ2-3	TGTGCCAGCAGTTCGGGGACAGGGCAGGGGGATACGCAGTATTTT	CASSSGTGQGDTQYF
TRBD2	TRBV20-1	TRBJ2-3	TGCAGTGCAAGACGGGACTACACAGATACGCAGTATTTT	CSARRDYTDTQYF
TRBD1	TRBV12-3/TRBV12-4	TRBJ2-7	TGTGCCACCGCGGACAGGAATTCCTACGAGCAGTACTTC	CATADRNSYEQYF
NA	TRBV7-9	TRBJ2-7	TGTGCCAGCAGCTCCCTTTGGGCCGACGAGCAGTACTTC	CASSSLWADEQYF
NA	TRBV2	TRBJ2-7	TGTGCCAGCAGTGCTCTGACTTCCTCCTACGAGCAGTACTTC	CASSALTSSYEQYF
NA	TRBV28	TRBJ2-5	TGTGCCAGCAAGGGGGGGCAAGAGACCCAGTACTTC	CASKGGQETQYF
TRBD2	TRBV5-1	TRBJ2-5	TGCGCCAGCAGAGCCGGGACTAGCGCACAAGAGACCCAGTACTTC	CASRAGTSAQETQYF
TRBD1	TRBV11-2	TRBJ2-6	TGTGCCAGCAGCACCTACAGGGGCTCTGGGGCCAACGTCCTGACTTTC	CASSTYRGSGANVLTF
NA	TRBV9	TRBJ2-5	TGTGCCAGCAGCGCGGGGGATGAGACCCAGTACTTC	CASSAGDETQYF
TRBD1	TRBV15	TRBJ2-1	TGTGCCACCAGAGAGGGGGCAGCCTACAATGAGCAGTTCTTC	CATREGAAYNEQFF
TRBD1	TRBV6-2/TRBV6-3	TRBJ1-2	TGTGCCAGCAGTGACGGCCCTGGACAGGGGACCTATGGCTACACCTTC	CASSDGPGQGTYGYTF
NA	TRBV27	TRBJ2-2	TGTGCCAGCAGTTTAGGTGGGTCAGGCACCGGGGAGCTGTTTTTT	CASSLGGSGTGELFF
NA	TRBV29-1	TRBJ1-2	TGCAGCGTTGAAGCTGGCTACACCTTC	CSVEAGYTF
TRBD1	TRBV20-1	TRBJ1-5	TGCAGTGCTAGCGGGGACAGGGCGGATCAGCCCCAGCATTTT	CSASGDRADQPQHF
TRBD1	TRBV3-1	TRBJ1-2	TGTGCTACAGGGGGGCAGTCCTATGGCTACACCTTC	CATGGQSYGYTF
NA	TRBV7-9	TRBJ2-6	TGTGCCAGCAGCTCCCCTCAGGGTGCCGGGGCCAACGTCCTGACTTTC	CASSSPQGAGANVLTF
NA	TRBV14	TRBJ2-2	TGTGCCAGCAGCCAAGCGAGGTCCGGGGAGCTGTTTTTT	CASSQARSGELFF
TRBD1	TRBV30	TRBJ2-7	TGTGCCTTAAGGGGGCGGCCATACGAGCAGTACTTC	CALRGRPYEQYF
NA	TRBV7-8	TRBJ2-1	TGTGCCAGCAGCCCTAGCGCTACCTACAATGAGCAGTTCTTC	CASSPSATYNEQFF